This TCR beta chain stems from a study of glioma-infiltrating T cells. Points from the study as a whole: Only very few CDR3 sequences appeared in both tissue and blood. Above-expected tissue-blood divergence occurred in all gliomas, most in low-grade ones.

The CDR3 is made up of 13 amino acids. Looked up from germline, CDR1 is MDHEN and CDR2 is SYDVKM. With V trimmed by 6 bases and J by 4 bases, 5 bases remained unmatched. At least ten counts were recorded for this clonotype. Its matching antigen is unknown. Using RNA template, CDR3s of TCR alpha and beta were amplified with iRepertoire arm-PCR. TCRdb reprocessed the multiplex PCR reads with MiXCR, giving one entry per CDR3 protein. The table records some 22,000 distinct CDR3 sequences, just under 25% of them present only once. The receptor was isolated from a human donor with low-grade glioma or glioblastoma, undergoing nonglioma brain surgery, or in good health (not recorded which). Source material: glioma tissue, nonneoplastic brain tissue, or PBMCs (not recorded which). V gene TRBV28 combines with J gene TRBJ2-5, with TRBD1 matching over 7 bases. The CDR3 reads CASRDTGVETQYF. CDR3 DNA sequence: TGTGCCAGCAGGGACACAGGGGTAGAGACCCAGTACTTC.